A selection of T cell receptor beta chains follows, all from one sample in a study of shared clonotypes between healthy human individuals. The repertoire was sequenced with immunoSEQ multiplex PCR; TCRdb's copy has only in-frame clones and lacks some. The sample contains some 2.4 million clones, 93% of which appear only once. Material for sequencing was naive CD4+ T cells from PBMCs. These receptors were collected from a man aged 18-30 years in good health. Some clones in this sample may be carry-over from other donors' samples. Both conserved end residues are part of each CDR3. D genes are given only for firm matches.

V gene,D gene,CDR3 length,J gene,CDR3 DNA,CDR3 protein
TRBV11-2,TRBD2,16,TRBJ2-7,TGTGCCAGCAGCAACACCCGGACTAGCGGGAGTGGAGAGCAGTACTTC,CASSNTRTSGSGEQYF
TRBV5-5,TRBD2,17,TRBJ2-2,TGTGCCAGCAGCTTGGTGGCTCTAGCGGCGAACACCGGGGAGCTGTTTTTT,CASSLVALAANTGELFF
TRBV6-5,.,15,TRBJ2-7,TGTGCCAGCAGTTACTGGGCCTCAAGCTCCTACGAGCAGTACTTC,CASSYWASSSYEQYF
TRBV2,TRBD1,16,TRBJ2-2,TGTGCCAGCACCCTGGGGGCAGGGGGCGTCGGCGGGGAGCTGTTTTTT,CASTLGAGGVGGELFF
TRBV28,.,15,TRBJ2-5,TGTGCCAGCAGTTCACCCTATTTGACCCAAGAGACCCAGTACTTC,CASSSPYLTQETQYF
TRBV5-4,.,14,TRBJ2-5,TGTGCCAGCAGCTCCCGGACAGAGGCAGAGACCCAGTACTTC,CASSSRTEAETQYF
TRBV28,.,12,TRBJ2-7,TGTGCCAGCAGTTCTACAAACTACGAGCAGTACTTC,CASSSTNYEQYF
TRBV6-5,.,16,TRBJ2-1,TGTGCCAGCAGTTACAGCCCAGCGGTCGATTACAATGAGCAGTTCTTC,CASSYSPAVDYNEQFF
TRBV7-2,.,16,TRBJ1-5,TGTGCCAGCAGCTTAGTTTTCTGGGACAGCAATCAGCCCCAGCATTTT,CASSLVFWDSNQPQHF
TRBV15,.,13,TRBJ1-2,TGTGCCATTGCCGGCAGGGGCCGGTTTGGCTACACCTTC,CAIAGRGRFGYTF
TRBV18,.,14,TRBJ2-1,TGTGCCAGCTCAGCGTACGAAGGCCGAAATGAGCAGTTCTTC,CASSAYEGRNEQFF
TRBV5-1,.,14,TRBJ2-1,TGCGCCAGCAGCCTTGAGAGCTCCTACAATGAGCAGTTCTTC,CASSLESSYNEQFF
TRBV7-9,.,14,TRBJ2-5,TGTGCCAGCAGCTTAGAGCTAGCGCGGGAGACCCAGTACTTC,CASSLELARETQYF